This is a list of T cell receptor beta chains from one sample in a study of shared clonotypes between healthy human individuals. Libraries were prepared by immunoSEQ multiplex PCR; TCRdb keeps only in-frame clonotypes and omits some of them. The sample shows about 1.5 million clones, 95% to 99% of them seen only once. The sample consisted of naive CD4+ T cells sorted from blood. The receptors stem from a young man in good health. Both conserved end residues are part of each CDR3. Each record gives: D gene, V gene, J gene, clone size, CDR3 DNA, CDR3 protein. The D gene is left open where the match is weak. Expanded clones are given a class, and other clones once, few, many or no size at all.

d_call: .; v_call: TRBV4-1; j_call: TRBJ2-3; clone_size: once; cdr3_nt: TGCGCCAGCAGCCGCCTAACGGAGCGGGGCACAGATACGCAGTATTTT; cdr3_aa: CASSRLTERGTDTQYF
d_call: .; v_call: TRBV4-2; j_call: TRBJ2-5; clone_size: .; cdr3_nt: TGTGCCAGCAGCCAAGGTAGGGCAGGAGGACAAGAGACCCAGTACTTC; cdr3_aa: CASSQGRAGGQETQYF
d_call: TRBD1; v_call: TRBV11-2; j_call: TRBJ2-1; clone_size: .; cdr3_nt: TGTGCCAGCAGCTCCTTGTCCGGACAGGCTTACAATGAGCAGTTCTTC; cdr3_aa: CASSSLSGQAYNEQFF
d_call: .; v_call: TRBV27; j_call: TRBJ1-1; clone_size: .; cdr3_nt: TGTGCCAGCAGTCCCCTCCGTCGGAACACTGAAGCTTTCTTT; cdr3_aa: CASSPLRRNTEAFF
d_call: TRBD1; v_call: TRBV5-1; j_call: TRBJ2-7; clone_size: .; cdr3_nt: TGCGCCAGCAGCGCACACAGGGGGGAAGGCTACGAGCAGTACTTC; cdr3_aa: CASSAHRGEGYEQYF
d_call: .; v_call: TRBV5-1; j_call: TRBJ1-1; clone_size: .; cdr3_nt: TGCGCCAGCAGCTCAGACGGCCCTGATGCTTTCTTT; cdr3_aa: CASSSDGPDAFF
d_call: .; v_call: TRBV9; j_call: TRBJ2-4; clone_size: .; cdr3_nt: TGTGCCAGCAGCGTAGACCCGGGGGCGGGTCGCATTCAGTACTTC; cdr3_aa: CASSVDPGAGRIQYF
d_call: .; v_call: TRBV28; j_call: TRBJ1-1; clone_size: .; cdr3_nt: TGTGCCAGCGGGGGCTTTCGCACTGAAGCTTTCTTT; cdr3_aa: CASGGFRTEAFF
d_call: .; v_call: TRBV27; j_call: TRBJ2-5; clone_size: .; cdr3_nt: TGTGCCAGCAGTTTATCCGGGCAGGGGCAAGGAGTCCAAGAGACCCAGTACTTC; cdr3_aa: CASSLSGQGQGVQETQYF
d_call: TRBD1; v_call: TRBV27; j_call: TRBJ2-1; clone_size: .; cdr3_nt: TGTGCCAGCAGTGAGGGGGCCAGGGGTCGTCAGTTCTTC; cdr3_aa: CASSEGARGRQFF
d_call: .; v_call: TRBV29-1; j_call: TRBJ2-1; clone_size: .; cdr3_nt: TGCAGCGTCCAAATTTATCCAGGCGGAACCAATGAGCAGTTCTTC; cdr3_aa: CSVQIYPGGTNEQFF
d_call: TRBD1; v_call: TRBV5-6; j_call: TRBJ1-5; clone_size: few; cdr3_nt: TGTGCCAGCAGCTTACAGGGGGGACAGCCCCAGCATTTT; cdr3_aa: CASSLQGGQPQHF
d_call: .; v_call: TRBV9; j_call: TRBJ2-7; clone_size: once; cdr3_nt: TGTGCCAGCAGCGCCCAGGCTAGGGGATACGAGCAGTACTTC; cdr3_aa: CASSAQARGYEQYF
d_call: TRBD1; v_call: TRBV4-2; j_call: TRBJ2-3; clone_size: .; cdr3_nt: TGTGCCAGCAGCCAAAGACCTCTCTTAGGGGGCAAGGCAGATACGCAGTATTTT; cdr3_aa: CASSQRPLLGGKADTQYF
d_call: TRBD2; v_call: TRBV28; j_call: TRBJ2-5; clone_size: .; cdr3_nt: TGTGCCAGCATGTTAGCTAGCGGGAGGGGGGAGACCCAGTACTTC; cdr3_aa: CASMLASGRGETQYF
d_call: TRBD1; v_call: TRBV28; j_call: TRBJ2-7; clone_size: .; cdr3_nt: TGTGCCAGCAGGTCTACAGGGGGGGAGCAGTACTTC; cdr3_aa: CASRSTGGEQYF
d_call: TRBD2; v_call: TRBV9; j_call: TRBJ2-5; clone_size: .; cdr3_nt: TGTGCCAGCAGCGTAGGCCCAGCGGGACGTCTGGGGACCCAGTACTTC; cdr3_aa: CASSVGPAGRLGTQYF
d_call: .; v_call: TRBV6-6; j_call: TRBJ1-4; clone_size: .; cdr3_nt: TGTGCCAGCAGTTACTTGAAGACAACTAATGAAAAACTGTTTTTT; cdr3_aa: CASSYLKTTNEKLFF
d_call: TRBD1; v_call: TRBV18; j_call: TRBJ1-3; clone_size: .; cdr3_nt: TGTGCCAGCTCACCAATTACTCGGACAGGGAATCGAAACACCATATATTTT; cdr3_aa: CASSPITRTGNRNTIYF
d_call: TRBD1; v_call: TRBV6-6; j_call: TRBJ1-5; clone_size: once; cdr3_nt: TGTGCCAGCAGTACAGGGGGCTATAGCAATCAGCCCCAGCATTTT; cdr3_aa: CASSTGGYSNQPQHF
d_call: .; v_call: TRBV6-5; j_call: TRBJ1-5; clone_size: .; cdr3_nt: TGTGCCAGCGGTTGGTATAGCAATCAGCCCCAGCATTTT; cdr3_aa: CASGWYSNQPQHF
d_call: .; v_call: TRBV29-1; j_call: TRBJ1-4; clone_size: .; cdr3_nt: TGCAGCGTTGGAACTAATGAAAAACTGTTTTTT; cdr3_aa: CSVGTNEKLFF
d_call: TRBD2; v_call: TRBV7-2; j_call: TRBJ2-7; clone_size: .; cdr3_nt: TGTGCCAGCAGCTTAAGGGCTAGCGGGAGCTACGAGCAGTACTTC; cdr3_aa: CASSLRASGSYEQYF
d_call: .; v_call: TRBV1; j_call: TRBJ2-1; clone_size: .; cdr3_nt: TGCACCAGCAGCCAAAATACCACCTTATACCTCAATGAGCAGTTCTTC; cdr3_aa: CTSSQNTTLYLNEQFF
d_call: TRBD1; v_call: TRBV28; j_call: TRBJ2-7; clone_size: .; cdr3_nt: TGTGCCAGCAGGACAGGGGACATCACCTACGAGCAGTACTTC; cdr3_aa: CASRTGDITYEQYF
d_call: .; v_call: TRBV7-8; j_call: TRBJ2-7; clone_size: .; cdr3_nt: TGTGCCAGCAGCCCTCGGGAGTCGTCCTACGAGCAGTACTTC; cdr3_aa: CASSPRESSYEQYF
d_call: .; v_call: TRBV9; j_call: TRBJ2-2; clone_size: .; cdr3_nt: TGTGCCAGCACCCGTAGTCAGGGGCTCACCGGGGAGCTGTTTTTT; cdr3_aa: CASTRSQGLTGELFF
d_call: TRBD2; v_call: TRBV6-5; j_call: TRBJ2-1; clone_size: .; cdr3_nt: TGTGCCACGCTACTAGCGGGAATCTCTAGTGAGCAGTTCTTC; cdr3_aa: CATLLAGISSEQFF
d_call: TRBD1; v_call: TRBV15; j_call: TRBJ1-5; clone_size: .; cdr3_nt: TGTGCCACCAGCAGAGAGGGGACAGGTCCCCAGCATTTT; cdr3_aa: CATSREGTGPQHF
d_call: .; v_call: TRBV9; j_call: TRBJ2-3; clone_size: .; cdr3_nt: TGTGCCAGCAGTTATACAGGGACGGCGACACCCTTTTTT; cdr3_aa: CASSYTGTATPFF
d_call: .; v_call: TRBV4-3; j_call: TRBJ2-1; clone_size: .; cdr3_nt: TGCGCCAGCAGCCAGCCGGGGCGGAGAGATGAGCAGTTCTTC; cdr3_aa: CASSQPGRRDEQFF
d_call: .; v_call: TRBV2; j_call: TRBJ2-3; clone_size: .; cdr3_nt: TGTGCCAGCAGCGGTCGACTCATTCCAGATACGCAGTATTTT; cdr3_aa: CASSGRLIPDTQYF
d_call: .; v_call: TRBV6-1; j_call: TRBJ1-2; clone_size: .; cdr3_nt: TGTGCCAGCGTTACAGCTATAGCGGGCTATGGCTACACCTTC; cdr3_aa: CASVTAIAGYGYTF
d_call: .; v_call: TRBV4-2; j_call: TRBJ1-4; clone_size: .; cdr3_nt: TGTGCCAGCAGCCACTGGGCCGGGGATGAAAAACTGTTTTTT; cdr3_aa: CASSHWAGDEKLFF
d_call: TRBD2; v_call: TRBV10-3; j_call: TRBJ2-3; clone_size: .; cdr3_nt: TGTGCCATCAGTGAAGGACTAGCGGGAAATACGCAGTATTTT; cdr3_aa: CAISEGLAGNTQYF
d_call: .; v_call: TRBV27; j_call: TRBJ1-2; clone_size: .; cdr3_nt: TGTGCCAGCAGTACTAGGACCGCTCGAGGCTACACCTTC; cdr3_aa: CASSTRTARGYTF
d_call: TRBD1; v_call: TRBV5-1; j_call: TRBJ2-5; clone_size: .; cdr3_nt: TGCGCCAGCAGCTTCGGACAGGGCGGCGAGACCCAGTACTTC; cdr3_aa: CASSFGQGGETQYF
d_call: TRBD1; v_call: TRBV7-9; j_call: TRBJ2-7; clone_size: .; cdr3_nt: TGTGCCAGCAGCTTTAACGACAGGGCTTCCTACGAGCAGTACTTC; cdr3_aa: CASSFNDRASYEQYF
d_call: .; v_call: TRBV5-4; j_call: TRBJ2-5; clone_size: .; cdr3_nt: TGTGCCAGCAGCTTGTCGAACGGGGGCGTGGAGACCCAGTACTTC; cdr3_aa: CASSLSNGGVETQYF
d_call: .; v_call: TRBV10-3; j_call: TRBJ1-4; clone_size: .; cdr3_nt: TGTGCCATCAGTGACGAAGGGGACCTTAATGAAAAACTGTTTTTT; cdr3_aa: CAISDEGDLNEKLFF
d_call: .; v_call: TRBV21-1; j_call: TRBJ1-2; clone_size: .; cdr3_nt: TGTGCCAGCAGCAAATCGCCGATGGGGGACAGACAACTTTATGGCTACACCTTC; cdr3_aa: CASSKSPMGDRQLYGYTF
d_call: .; v_call: TRBV18; j_call: TRBJ2-4; clone_size: .; cdr3_nt: TGTGCCAGCTCAGCCGGGACGGCAGACATTCAGTACTTC; cdr3_aa: CASSAGTADIQYF
d_call: .; v_call: TRBV25-1; j_call: TRBJ1-2; clone_size: .; cdr3_nt: TGTGCCAGCAGTGACGTCAGCCAAACCTATGGCTACACCTTC; cdr3_aa: CASSDVSQTYGYTF
d_call: .; v_call: TRBV5-1; j_call: TRBJ1-1; clone_size: .; cdr3_nt: TGCGCCAGCAGCTTAAACAGGGTAACTGAAGCTTTCTTT; cdr3_aa: CASSLNRVTEAFF
d_call: TRBD1; v_call: TRBV6-5; j_call: TRBJ1-1; clone_size: .; cdr3_nt: TGTGCCAGCAGTCCCGGGACAGGGGGTTGGACTGAAGCTTTCTTT; cdr3_aa: CASSPGTGGWTEAFF
d_call: .; v_call: TRBV28; j_call: TRBJ1-2; clone_size: .; cdr3_nt: TGTGCCAGCAGTTCCCCTCTGGGGCCTGGGGGATTC; cdr3_aa: CASSSPLGPGGF
d_call: TRBD1; v_call: TRBV28; j_call: TRBJ1-5; clone_size: .; cdr3_nt: TGTGCCAGCAAAAGACACAGGGACAGGGACAATCAGCCCCAGCATTTT; cdr3_aa: CASKRHRDRDNQPQHF
d_call: .; v_call: TRBV13; j_call: TRBJ2-3; clone_size: once; cdr3_nt: TGTGCCAGCAGCTTATACGGTCCGGGAGAGACAGATACGCAGTATTTT; cdr3_aa: CASSLYGPGETDTQYF
d_call: TRBD1; v_call: TRBV15; j_call: TRBJ1-3; clone_size: .; cdr3_nt: TGTGCCACCAGCGTAGGGACAGCCTCTGGAAACACCATATATTTT; cdr3_aa: CATSVGTASGNTIYF
d_call: .; v_call: TRBV28; j_call: TRBJ1-1; clone_size: .; cdr3_nt: TGTGCCACCCAAGCGGTAAGATTTGGAGAAGCTTTCTTT; cdr3_aa: CATQAVRFGEAFF
d_call: .; v_call: TRBV7-2; j_call: TRBJ2-7; clone_size: .; cdr3_nt: TGTGCCAGCAGCTTAAATATCCCTCCCGGTTACTACGAGCAGTACTTC; cdr3_aa: CASSLNIPPGYYEQYF
d_call: .; v_call: TRBV30; j_call: TRBJ2-7; clone_size: .; cdr3_nt: TGTGCCTGGAGTGTACCGCCCCCTAGCGAGTGGACGTACGAGCAGTACTTC; cdr3_aa: CAWSVPPPSEWTYEQYF
d_call: TRBD2; v_call: TRBV2; j_call: TRBJ2-7; clone_size: .; cdr3_nt: TGTGCCAGCAGTGAATTAAGCGGGAGGGCCTCCGAGCAGTACTTC; cdr3_aa: CASSELSGRASEQYF